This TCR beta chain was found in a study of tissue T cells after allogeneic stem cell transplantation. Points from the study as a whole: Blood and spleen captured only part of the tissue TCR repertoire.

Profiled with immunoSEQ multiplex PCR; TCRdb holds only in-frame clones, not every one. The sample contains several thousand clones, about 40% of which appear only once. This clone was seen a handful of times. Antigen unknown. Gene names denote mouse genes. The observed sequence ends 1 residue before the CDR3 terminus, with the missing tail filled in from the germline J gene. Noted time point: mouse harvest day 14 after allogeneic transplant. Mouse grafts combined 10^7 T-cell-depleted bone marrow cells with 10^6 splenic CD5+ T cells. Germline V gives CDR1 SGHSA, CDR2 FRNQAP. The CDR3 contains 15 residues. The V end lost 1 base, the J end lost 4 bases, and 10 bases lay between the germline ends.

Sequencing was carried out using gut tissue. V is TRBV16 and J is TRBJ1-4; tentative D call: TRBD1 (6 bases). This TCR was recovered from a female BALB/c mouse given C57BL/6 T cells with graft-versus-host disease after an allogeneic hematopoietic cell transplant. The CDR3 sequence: CASSLGGQINERLFF. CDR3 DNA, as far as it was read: TGTGCAAGCAGCTTAGGGGGACAAATCAACGAAAGATTATTT.